Below, one T cell receptor beta chain is given with its context. What it binds is unknown. The same CDR3 can be traced to other DNA sequences in this sample. This specimen comes from a study of shared clonotypes between healthy human individuals. Study summary: Contributing individuals were a couple of females and a few males aged 18 to 49. Every donor yielded three CD4 naive, three CD4 memory, two CD8 naive and one CD8 memory plate. Findings and caveats of the study: The genetic and exposure-history diversity represented was limited by few donors. The study sampled only blood, and tissue repertoires likely differ.

The CDR3 consists of 14 residues. The V and J ends lost 0 bases and 5 bases respectively, with 10 bases between them. The germline V gene has CDR1 LNHDA and CDR2 SQIVND (reference sequence). TCRdb's copy holds only in-frame clones and misses some; the assay was immunoSEQ multiplex PCR. The sample has 2 million to 2.5 million clones; more than 85% are singletons. Sequencing was carried out using naive CD4+ T cells from PBMCs. As to subset: CD45RA+ positively selected. The V call is TRBV19, the J call TRBJ1-1; D gene uncertain. This clonotype originated in a man between 18 and 35 years old in good health. Some clones in this sample may be carry-over from other donors' samples. The CDR3 is CASSIEGRWTEAFF. For the CDR3, the DNA is TGTGCCAGTAGTATAGAGGGCCGCTGGACTGAAGCTTTCTTT.